This paragraph reports one T cell receptor (beta chain). Its cognate antigen is unknown. Method: immunoSEQ multiplex PCR; TCRdb's copy keeps in-frame clones and lacks some. Here the sample spans tens of thousands of clones, roughly 80% being singletons. The sample is drawn from a study of OX40 agonist ivuxolimab in advanced cancers. Study-level points and caveats: The CD4+ and CD8+ T cells in the blood had expanded clonally by week 6 at 0.1 to 3.0 mg/kg. Antigen targets of the expanded peripheral T cells went undetermined. CD8+ T cells averaged more expanded clones than CD4+. Partial responders treated at 0.1-3.0 mg/kg exhibited clonal expansion among the lowest measured.

Specimen: CD4+ or CD8+ T cells sorted from blood, collected in a trial of the OX40 agonist ivuxolimab. This TCR derives from an adult with an advanced solid tumor such as melanoma, head and neck, liver or kidney cancer.

CDR3 bases: TGTGCCAGCAGCAACCAGATCGGGAATGGCTACACCTTC. Residues: CASSNQIGNGYTF. V and J are TRBV11-2 and TRBJ1-2; D remains ambiguous. This CDR3 spans 13 amino acids. Germline CDR1 reads SGHAT; CDR2 reads FQNNGV. V lost 5 bases and J lost 6, with 13 bases in between.